This note documents a single T cell receptor beta chain sequence. The record originates from a study of blood T cell repertoires in COVID-19. Study details: In each case, the material was cDNA or gDNA derived from T cells, B-cell-depleted T cells, or PBMCs.

As originally analysed: Amplification of reference gene primers provided the estimated nucleated cell counts. The data were produced by immunoSEQ multiplex PCR, yet TCRdb's version contains in-frame clones alone and is incomplete. That table gives V, J and clone size, and the DNA gave D and trimming. The profile covers around 700,000 clones, with just under 90% appearing a single time and around 0.3% taken by the ten largest. Sample: peripheral blood. The origin of this receptor is a woman aged 18-30 years with acute or convalescent COVID-19.

CDR3 region: CAWSEGQGDEQYF. The CDR3 bases are TGTGCCTGGAGTGAGGGACAGGGGGACGAGCAGTACTTC. The rearrangement links TRBV30 to TRBJ2-7, with 11 bases matching TRBD1. The ends lost 1 base at V and 5 bases at J; junction bases unmatched: 1. The germline gives CDR1 GTSNPN, CDR2 SVGIG (reference sequence). The CDR3 extends over 13 amino acids.